Sequencing of this T cell receptor beta chain was carried out in a study of T cells in Graves' hyperthyroidism and ophthalmopathy. TCR beta CDR3 regions were amplified from RNA. First-round RT-PCR of the TCR CDR3 relied on the HTBI primer set. A single record per CDR3 protein comes from TCRdb applying MiXCR to the multiplex PCR reads. There are about 360,000 distinct CDR3 sequences in the sample; approximately 13% occur only once, and roughly 9.2% lies in the top ten. The ends lost 3 bases at V and 4 bases at J; junction bases unmatched: 6. The CDR3 is made up of 15 amino acids. Germline CDR1 MNHEY, CDR2 SMNVEV (reference sequence).

The rearrangement joins TRBV27 to TRBJ2-5; 9 bases are a match to TRBD1. What was sequenced was blood. The source of this sequence is a woman aged 18 to 35 with Graves' hyperthyroidism. CDR3 coding DNA: TGTGCCAGCAGTTTCCGGGACAGGGTGGGAGAGACCCAGTACTTC. Translated, it gives CASSFRDRVGETQYF.